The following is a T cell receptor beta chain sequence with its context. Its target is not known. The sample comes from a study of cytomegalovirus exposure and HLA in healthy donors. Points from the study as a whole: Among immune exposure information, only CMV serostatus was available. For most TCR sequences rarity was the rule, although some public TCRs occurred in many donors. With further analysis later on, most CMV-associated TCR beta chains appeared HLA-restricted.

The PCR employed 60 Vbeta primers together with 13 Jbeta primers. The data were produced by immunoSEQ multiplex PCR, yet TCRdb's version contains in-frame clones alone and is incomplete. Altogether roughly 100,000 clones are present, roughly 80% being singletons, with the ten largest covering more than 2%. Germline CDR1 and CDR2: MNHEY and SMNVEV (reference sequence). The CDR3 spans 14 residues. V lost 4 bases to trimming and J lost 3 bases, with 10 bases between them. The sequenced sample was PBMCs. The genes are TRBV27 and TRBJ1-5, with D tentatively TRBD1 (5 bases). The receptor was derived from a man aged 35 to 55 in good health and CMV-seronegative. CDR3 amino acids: CASSSGTINQPQHF. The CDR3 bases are TGTGCCAGCAGTTCCGGGACTATCAATCAGCCCCAGCATTTT.